This T cell receptor beta chain was identified in a study of persistence of HIV-infected CD4 T cells. Turning to this clone: The target antigen is unknown.

Germline-derived CDR1 and CDR2 are PRHDT and FYEKMQ (reference sequence). The CDR3 is 15 amino acids. With V trimmed by 4 bases and J by 7 bases, 5 bases remained unmatched. Overlapping HIV-1 Gag 15-mer peptides at 0.8 to 1 ug per peptide per mL were used. CD40L/CD69 double-negative CD45RO-high memory CD4+ T cells were collected. Sequencing used immunoSEQ version 4 in survey mode. Generated by immunoSEQ multiplex PCR, the TCRdb table keeps only in-frame clones and is missing some. Among approximately 65,000 clones, about 81% were seen once, and the ten largest hold about 1.5%. V gene TRBV13 combines with J gene TRBJ1-6; TRBD1 aligns across 9 bases. The clonotype comes from an adult man with HIV who was CMV-seropositive. Here the sequenced sample was CD4+ T cells sorted from PBMCs after approximately 18-hour stimulation, taken from a patient who received antiretroviral therapy. As DNA, the CDR3 is TGTGCCAGCAGCTACAACAGGGGGCTGAATTCACCCCTCCACTTT. Encoded protein: CASSYNRGLNSPLHF.